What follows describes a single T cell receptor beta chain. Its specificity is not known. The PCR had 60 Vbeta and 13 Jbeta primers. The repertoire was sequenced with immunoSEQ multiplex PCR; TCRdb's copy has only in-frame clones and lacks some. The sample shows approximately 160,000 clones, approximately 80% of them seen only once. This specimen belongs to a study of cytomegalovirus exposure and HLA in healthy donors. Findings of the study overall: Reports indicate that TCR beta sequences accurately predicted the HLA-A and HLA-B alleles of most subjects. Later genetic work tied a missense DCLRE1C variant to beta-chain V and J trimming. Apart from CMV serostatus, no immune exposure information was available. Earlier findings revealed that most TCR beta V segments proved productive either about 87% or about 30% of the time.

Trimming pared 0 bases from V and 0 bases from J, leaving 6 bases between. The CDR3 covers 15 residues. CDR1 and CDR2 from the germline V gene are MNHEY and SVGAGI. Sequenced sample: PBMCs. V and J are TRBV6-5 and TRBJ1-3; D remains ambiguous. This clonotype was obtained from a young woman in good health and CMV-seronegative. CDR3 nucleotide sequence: TGTGCCAGCAGTTACTCGAGAAACTCTGGAAACACCATATATTTT. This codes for CASSYSRNSGNTIYF.